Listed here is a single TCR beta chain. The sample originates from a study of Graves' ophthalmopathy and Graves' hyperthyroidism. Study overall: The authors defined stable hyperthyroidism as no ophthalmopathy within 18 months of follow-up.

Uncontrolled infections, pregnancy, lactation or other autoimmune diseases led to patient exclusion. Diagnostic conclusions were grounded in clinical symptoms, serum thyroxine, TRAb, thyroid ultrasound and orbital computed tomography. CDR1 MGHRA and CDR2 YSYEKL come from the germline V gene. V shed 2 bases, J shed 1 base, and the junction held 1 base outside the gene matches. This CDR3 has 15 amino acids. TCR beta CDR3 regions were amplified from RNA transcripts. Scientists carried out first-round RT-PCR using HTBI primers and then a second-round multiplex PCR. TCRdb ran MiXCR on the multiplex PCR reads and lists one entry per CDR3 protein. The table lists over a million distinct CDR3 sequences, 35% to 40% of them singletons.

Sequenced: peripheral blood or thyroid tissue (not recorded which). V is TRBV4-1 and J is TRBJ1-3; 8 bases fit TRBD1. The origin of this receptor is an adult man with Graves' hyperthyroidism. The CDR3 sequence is CASSQRTGSGNTIYF. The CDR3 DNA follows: TGCGCCAGCAGCCAACGGACAGGGTCTGGAAACACCATATATTTT.